This paragraph reports one T cell receptor (beta chain). The sample holds a few counts of this clonotype. This receptor's antigen is unknown. Base qualities were left out, and no much larger clone turns up one base away. From the cysteine through the phenylalanine, the CDR3 covers 16 amino acids. Only the CDR3 DNA stays, 48 bases, in frame from base 1. The germline V gene gives CDR1 as WSHSY and CDR2 as SAAADI. V has 2 bases trimmed and J has 4 bases trimmed; junction bases matching no gene number 7. This sample stems from a study of early T cells in non-severe SARS-CoV-2 infection (dated by TCRdb to about 2021). About the full investigation: TCR sequencing used bulk RNA from unsorted whole blood, so alpha and beta chains could not be paired. On the study overall, not on this receptor specifically: Matching against VDJdb was skewed toward anti-spike CD8 responses, likely underestimated virus-specific expansions, and missed private and CD4 specificities.

Library construction relied on 5' RACE. Sequencing instrument: NextSeq 500. The TCR library protocol attached unique molecular identifiers to individual cDNA molecules to correct for sequencing error and PCR bias. Both TCR alpha and beta chains were sequenced, and tight co-correlation was observed between alpha and beta sequence abundances in each sample. Turning to the authors' computational methods: Decombinator V4 was used to annotate the V gene, J gene and CDR3 of the TCR sequences. Expanded TCRs were defined as changing significantly between any two time points under a Poisson model with p below 0.0001. Abundances of TCRs were expressed as counts per million after normalisation to the total number of TCRs sequenced in each sample. MAIT TCRs were defined by TRAV1-2 paired with TRAJ12, TRAJ20 or TRAJ33, and iNKT TCRs by TRAV10 paired with TRAJ18. VDJdb, accessed 1 November 2021, was searched for CMV, EBV and SARS-CoV-2 annotated TCRs, with TCRs annotated for multiple antigens excluded. TCRdb handled the public reads itself, with Q25 trimming in fastp and clone calling in MiXCR, and kept productive beta chains. Entries that share a CDR3 protein sequence are merged under the most common genes and DNA. The V and J calls come from TCRdb's annotation, not from the publication. A total of tens of thousands of distinct CDR3 sequences appear in this sample, more than 13% of them only once. The ten largest clones take up roughly 3.9% of the sample.

The study was a case-control design nested within a healthcare worker cohort in London, UK, with weekly nasopharyngeal swab PCR tests and blood sampling. Healthcare workers were recruited between 23 and 31 March 2020, during the week of the UK lockdown, and were followed weekly for up to roughly 15 weeks. This receptor was obtained from an adult who was a healthcare worker with PCR-confirmed SARS-CoV-2 infection or an uninfected control (not recorded which). This chain is built from TRBV10-2 and TRBJ2-7, with 11 bases matching TRBD2. The sample consisted of whole blood, taken at baseline. The nucleotide sequence reads TGCGCCAGCAGTGAGGGTTTAGCGGGAGGGCCATACGAGCAGTACTTC. Its protein product is CASSEGLAGGPYEQYF.